Below, 9 T cell receptor beta chains from the same sample are listed, as sequenced in a study of radiation and T cells in renal cell carcinoma. Libraries were prepared by immunoSEQ multiplex PCR; TCRdb keeps only in-frame clonotypes and omits some of them. Among about 86,000 clones listed, approximately 80% were seen once. Time point here: blood 4 weeks post-SBRT, at nephrectomy. Treatment denoted: 15 Gy SBRT to primary tumor, nephrectomy 4 weeks later. The material was blood, obtained from a patient whose treatment included radiotherapy and nephrectomy. Every receptor here comes from a middle-aged man with renal cell carcinoma.

The chain combines TRBV7-2 with TRBJ2-5; D is unclear. The CDR3 length is 14 residues. Per germline, CDR1 SGHTA and CDR2 FQGNSA. The V and J ends lost 1 base and 4 bases respectively, with 10 bases between them. CDR3 protein: CASSLGKGSETQYF. The CDR3 DNA follows: TGTGCCAGCAGCTTAGGTAAAGGTTCAGAGACCCAGTACTTC.

This clone was counted a few times. The genes are TRBV5-1 and TRBJ2-3, with 10 bases that match TRBD2. The CDR3 is made up of 16 amino acids. Germline CDR1 is SGHRS and CDR2 is YFSETQ. The V segment lost 2 bases and the J segment 2 bases; nucleotides outside the gene matches: 5. The CDR3 nucleotides read TGCGCCAGCAGCTTTCGGACTAGCGGTTTCACAGATACGCAGTATTTT. Amino acid sequence: CASSFRTSGFTDTQYF.

The chain couples TRBV5-4 to TRBJ1-4; 12 bases fit TRBD1. This CDR3 has 19 amino acids. Germline V gene sequence: CDR1 SGHNT, CDR2 YYREEE (reference sequence). V was clipped by 4 bases and J by 4 bases; unmatched bases: 14. The CDR3 nucleotides are TGTGCCAGCAGCCACGCTCGACGGGACAGGGGGCAGGATAATGAAAAACTGTTTTTT. Translation: CASSHARRDRGQDNEKLFF.

The rearrangement links TRBV6-1 to TRBJ2-7; D unclear. The CDR3 spans 13 residues. Germline CDR1 MNHNS, CDR2 SASEGT. Trimming removed 2 bases from V and 2 bases from J, with 7 bases in between. Here the CDR3 DNA reads TGTGCCAGCAGTGAAACGCCAGCCTACGAGCAGTACTTC. Amino acid sequence: CASSETPAYEQYF.

This clone was recorded once. J is TRBJ1-2 and V is TRBV9; the D gene is possibly TRBD1 (5 bases). There are 15 residues in the CDR3. V lost 6 bases and J lost 8, with 23 bases in between. Germline values: CDR1 SGDLS, CDR2 YYNGEE. CDR3 bases: TGTGCCAGCACTCGGTCTGGGGCGCGTTTAAGGGGCTACACCTTC. It specifies CASTRSGARLRGYTF.

This clone was detected once. The chain couples TRBV6-5 to TRBJ1-4, with D perhaps TRBD1 (6 bases). The CDR3 consists of 15 residues. The germline V gene has CDR1 MNHEY and CDR2 SVGAGI. Between the trimmed V and J ends, which lost 0 bases and 7 bases, there was a span of 12 bases. CDR3 in DNA: TGTGCCAGCAGTTACTCGGGGGCCGGTAGTGAAAAACTGTTTTTT. Translated: CASSYSGAGSEKLFF.

This clone was recorded once. This chain links TRBV27 with TRBJ2-3; D gene unclear. This CDR3 contains 15 residues. Per the germline V gene, CDR1 is MNHEY and CDR2 is SMNVEV (reference sequence). Trimming stripped 1 base from V and 3 bases from J, with 11 bases between. The CDR3 region is CASSLYGVRTDTQYF. The CDR3 DNA sequence: TGTGCCAGCAGTTTATATGGTGTCAGAACAGATACGCAGTATTTT.

The chain is built from TRBV5-1 and TRBJ1-6; D perhaps matches TRBD1 (6 bases). This CDR3 has 15 amino acids. V was cut by 3 bases and J by 7 bases, with 14 bases left in between. CDR1 is SGHRS, CDR2 YFSETQ, per germline. The CDR3 spells CASSSLGGGNSPLHF. The CDR3 DNA sequence: TGCGCCAGCAGCTCCTTAGGGGGGGGGAATTCACCCCTCCACTTT.

The chain combines TRBV30 with TRBJ2-1, with 11 bases that match TRBD2. Looked up from germline, CDR1 is GTSNPN and CDR2 is SVGIG (reference sequence). This CDR3 contains 14 residues. Germline trimming cut 7 bases from V and 4 bases from J; bases unmatched to any gene: 6. The CDR3 DNA reads as TGTGCCTCCCGGACTAGCGGGCCATACAATGAGCAGTTCTTC. Translation: CASRTSGPYNEQFF.